Below, 18 T cell receptor beta chains from the same sample are listed, as sequenced in a study of blood T cell repertoires in COVID-19. The repertoire was sequenced with immunoSEQ multiplex PCR; TCRdb's copy has only in-frame clones and lacks some. Of roughly 80,000 clones listed, 83% were seen once; the top ten hold 25% to 30%. The source material was peripheral blood. These receptors were taken from an elderly woman with acute or convalescent COVID-19.

As for this clone: The conserved phenylalanine or tryptophan normally closing the CDR3 is absent here, so this likely arose from a read error. The DNA is omitted, as the CDR3 cannot be located on it reliably, and the CDR3 follows TCRdb's listing. The chain links TRBV24-1 to TRBJ1-3; TRBD1, the table's D call, was not compared with the DNA. Counting both end residues, the CDR3 totals 12 amino acids. The V gene's germline CDR1 is KGHDR and CDR2 SFDVKD. The CDR3 sequence: CATSDLQIKQGG.

The chain has TRBV11-3 and TRBJ2-7; 8 positions agree with TRBD2. CDR1 is SGHNT, CDR2 YENEEA, per germline. The trim removed 0 bases at V and 3 bases at J, leaving 10 bases unmatched. This CDR3 is 17 amino acids long. CDR3 nucleotides: TGTGCCAGCAGCTTAGAGAAAACTAGCGGAGGGCGCTACGAGCAGTACTTC. Translation: CASSLEKTSGGRYEQYF.

The chain has TRBV6-5 and TRBJ1-2, with 9 bases aligning to TRBD1. Germline values: CDR1 MNHEY, CDR2 SVGAGI. The CDR3 contains 16 residues. The trim removed 4 bases at V and 4 bases at J, leaving 10 bases unmatched. CDR3 sequence: CASSSAPGQGSYGYTF. In DNA, the CDR3 is TGTGCCAGCAGTTCAGCTCCGGGACAGGGAAGCTATGGCTACACCTTC.

The J gene is TRBJ2-5, the V gene TRBV7-9, with 9 bases matching TRBD2. V lost 5 bases, J lost 2 bases, and 12 bases stayed unmatched. Germline lookup yields CDR1 SEHNR and CDR2 FQNEAQ (reference sequence). This CDR3 is 17 amino acids long. The CDR3 spells CASSPIGRGRAQETQYF. The CDR3 DNA is TGTGCCAGCAGCCCGATAGGCCGCGGGAGGGCACAAGAGACCCAGTACTTC.

This clone was recorded once. This specimen includes other DNA sequences encoding the same CDR3. The rearrangement uses TRBV5-1 and TRBJ2-1; 12 bases agree with TRBD2. CDR1 and CDR2 from the germline V gene are SGHRS and YFSETQ. The CDR3 runs 15 residues. J gave up 7 bases and V 3 bases, and 5 bases lay outside the gene matches. CDR3 bases: TGCGCCAGCAGCTCGCTAGCGGGAGGGGGAAATGAGCAGTTCTTC. This translates into CASSSLAGGGNEQFF.

The CDR3 is CASSETGISYEQYF. The CDR3 coding sequence is TGTGCCAGCAGCGAGACAGGGATCTCCTACGAGCAGTACTTC. V and J are TRBV7-2 and TRBJ2-7, with 7 bases aligning to TRBD1. V dropped 5 bases and J dropped 0; count of bases not matched to a gene: 4. Germline V gene data show CDR1 as SGHTA and CDR2 as FQGNSA. The CDR3 is 14 residues long.

This chain uses TRBV6-5 with TRBJ1-1, with 8 bases that match TRBD1. Germline CDR1 reads MNHEY; CDR2 reads SVGAGI. V dropped 8 bases and J dropped 6; count of bases not matched to a gene: 8. The CDR3 covers 13 residues. The CDR3 DNA reads TGTGCCAGCTTTCCAGGGGGCTGGTCTGAAGCTTTCTTT. Its protein product is CASFPGGWSEAFF.

The chain uses TRBV28 and TRBJ1-4; D is uncertain. The length of the CDR3 is 16 residues. Germline CDR1 reads MDHEN; CDR2 reads SYDVKM. Trimming shortened V by 6 bases and J by 5 bases, and 19 bases separated the two germline ends. The CDR3 nucleotides are TGTGCCAGCAGCCCCTTAACAGTCCCCTCAAATGAAAAACTGTTTTTT. Translated, it gives CASSPLTVPSNEKLFF.

This clone was recorded once. The identical CDR3 is also encoded by other nucleotide sequences in the sample. The genes are TRBV29-1 and TRBJ2-7, with D tentatively TRBD1 (5 bases). V lost 4 bases and J 0 bases, leaving 7 bases between the germline ends. Looked up from germline, CDR1 is SQVTM and CDR2 is ANQGSEA. The CDR3 totals 12 residues. The CDR3 coding sequence is TGCAGCGTTGGTCAGGGCTCCTACGAGCAGTACTTC. It encodes CSVGQGSYEQYF.

J is TRBJ2-7 and V is TRBV10-3; the match to TRBD2 covers 8 bases. Germline V CDR1 and CDR2: ENHRY, SYGVKD. The CDR3 contains 12 residues. V trimming: 8 bases; J trimming: 5 bases; junction bases outside the gene matches: 5. CDR3 residues: CAIQAGGDEQYF. Written as DNA, the CDR3 is TGTGCCATCCAGGCGGGAGGCGACGAGCAGTACTTC.

V and J are TRBV9 and TRBJ1-2; 7 bases fit TRBD1. Unmatched junction bases numbered 8, after V lost 4 bases and J lost 8 bases. Germline CDR1 is SGDLS and CDR2 is YYNGEE. CDR3 length: 13 residues. The CDR3 nucleotides read TGTGCCAGCAGCCCCAGGGGGGCGCAGGGCTACACCTTC. Encoded protein: CASSPRGAQGYTF.

The chain links TRBV9 to TRBJ1-6; D possibly corresponds to TRBD1 (5 bases). Germline V lookup: CDR1 SGDLS, CDR2 YYNGEE. The CDR3 totals 14 residues. V was cut by 3 bases and J by 7 bases, with 11 bases left in between. The CDR3 nucleotides read TGTGCCAGCAGCGAATCAGGGAACAATTCACCCCTCCACTTT. Encoded protein: CASSESGNNSPLHF.

This clone was detected only once. The chain recombines TRBV15 with TRBJ1-5; maybe TRBD1 (5 bases). The V and J ends lost 3 bases and 8 bases respectively, with 11 bases between them. There are 13 residues in the CDR3. Germline V lookup: CDR1 LNHNV, CDR2 YYDKDF (reference sequence). The CDR3: CATSRGPVEPQHF. Written as DNA, the CDR3 is TGTGCCACCAGCAGGGGGCCTGTAGAGCCCCAGCATTTT.

This clone was seen only once. The gene calls are TRBV18 and TRBJ2-7, with 10 bases fitting TRBD1. Trimming cost V 6 bases and J 4 bases; bases outside gene matches: 9. Germline V gene sequence: CDR1 KGHSH, CDR2 LQKENI. This CDR3 is built from 15 residues. DNA for the CDR3: TGTGCCAGCTCGAAGCCTTGGGACAGGGGTTACGAGCAGTACTTC. Residues: CASSKPWDRGYEQYF. The full variable domain, in which reference TRBV18 and TRBJ2-7 provide the parts outside the CDR3, is NAGVMQNPRHLVRRRGQEARLRCSPMKGHSHVYWYRQLPEEGLKFMVYLQKENIIDESGMPKERFSAEFPKEGPSILRIQQVVRGDSAAYFCASSKPWDRGYEQYFGPGTRLTVT.

The J gene is TRBJ2-7, the V gene TRBV6-4, with D maybe TRBD2 (6 bases). Looked up from germline, CDR1 is MRHNA and CDR2 is SNTAGT. This CDR3 comprises 16 residues. V lost 0 bases and J lost 0, with 12 bases in between. The CDR3 DNA follows: TGTGCCAGCAGTGACTCTCTAGCGAATCTCTCCTACGAGCAGTACTTC. Protein sequence: CASSDSLANLSYEQYF.

The V and J genes are TRBV7-9 and TRBJ2-7; possible D gene TRBD2, 7 bases. V lost 5 bases and J lost 11, with 19 bases in between. The germline CDR1 and CDR2 sequences are SEHNR and FQNEAQ (reference sequence). This CDR3 spans 13 amino acids. CDR3 amino acids: CASSRLGGGAEYF. The CDR3 coding sequence is TGTGCCAGCAGCCGTCTCGGAGGGGGGGCTGAGTACTTC.

The chain joins TRBV6-2 or TRBV6-3 to TRBJ2-3, with 8 nucleotides matching TRBD2. V dropped 7 bases and J dropped 1; count of bases not matched to a gene: 7. This CDR3 contains 15 residues. CDR1 and CDR2 from the germline V gene are MNHEY and SVGEGT. CDR3 amino acids: CASTPRGGRTDTQYF. The CDR3 coding sequence is TGTGCCAGCACCCCACGGGGGGGTCGCACAGATACGCAGTATTTT.

This rearrangement joins TRBV7-9 to TRBJ2-2; D gene uncertain. In germline, CDR1 is SEHNR, CDR2 FQNEAQ (reference sequence). This CDR3 has 14 residues. The V gene lost 5 bases and the J gene lost 3 bases, with 10 bases spanning the gap. The CDR3 coding sequence is TGTGCCAGCAGCCCTCGAGGTTACACCGGGGAGCTGTTTTTT. Its translation is CASSPRGYTGELFF.